These 4 T cell receptor beta chains were sequenced from one sample in a study of Graves' ophthalmopathy and Graves' hyperthyroidism. The sequenced template was RNA, covering the TCR beta CDR3 region. RT-PCR with HTBI primers came first, then second-round multiplex PCR. TCRdb re-analysed the multiplex PCR reads in MiXCR, keeping a single row per CDR3 protein. The sample has 200,000 to 300,000 distinct CDR3 sequences, around 45% seen once; the top ten hold about 45%. Source material: peripheral blood. The receptor source for this set is an adult man with Graves' ophthalmopathy.

V usage is TRBV28 and J usage is TRBJ2-7; TRBD2 agrees at 7 bases. J gave up 5 bases and V 6 bases, and 7 bases lay outside the gene matches. CDR3 length: 13 residues. Germline V gives CDR1 MDHEN, CDR2 SYDVKM. This chain's CDR3 is CASSPSGTNEQYF. The DNA for the CDR3 is TGTGCCAGCAGCCCCAGCGGGACCAACGAGCAGTACTTC.

This chain uses TRBV6-5 with TRBJ1-1; unclear D gene. V lost 2 bases and J lost 0, with 13 bases in between. Germline assignment: CDR1 MNHEY and CDR2 SVGAGI. This CDR3 comprises 16 residues. The CDR3 here is CASSYPSTALNTEAFF. CDR3 DNA: TGTGCCAGCAGTTACCCATCGACGGCTTTGAACACTGAAGCTTTCTTT.

This clonotype appeared many times. V is TRBV7-8 and J is TRBJ1-6; D is undetermined. The CDR3 loop spans 12 amino acids. V was pared by 4 bases and J by 8 bases, with 6 bases between. Germline assignment: CDR1 SGHVS and CDR2 FQNEAQ. DNA for the CDR3: TGTGCCAGCAGCTCGCGGCATTCACCCCTCCACTTT. It specifies CASSSRHSPLHF.

As to this clonotype: The junction departs from germline at one end; a sequencing error may be responsible. V gene TRBV10-2 combines with J gene TRBJ2-5; the D is unclear. The CDR3 sequence is 13 residues long. CDR1 is WSHSY, CDR2 SAAADI, per germline. The CDR3 DNA reads TGTGCCAGCAGTGCCTCACAGCAAGAGACCCAGTACTTC. Its protein product is CASSASQQETQYF.